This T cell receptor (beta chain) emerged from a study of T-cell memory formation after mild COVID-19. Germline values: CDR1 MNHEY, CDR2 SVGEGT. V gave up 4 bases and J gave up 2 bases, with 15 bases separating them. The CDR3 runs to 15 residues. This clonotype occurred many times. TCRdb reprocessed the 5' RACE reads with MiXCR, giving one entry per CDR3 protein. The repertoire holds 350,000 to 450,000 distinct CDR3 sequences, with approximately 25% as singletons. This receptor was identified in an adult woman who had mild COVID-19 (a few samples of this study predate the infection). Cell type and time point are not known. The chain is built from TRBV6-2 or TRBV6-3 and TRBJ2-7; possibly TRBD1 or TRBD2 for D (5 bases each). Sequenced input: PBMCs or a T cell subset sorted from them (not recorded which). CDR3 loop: CASSFGTADTYEQYF. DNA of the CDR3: TGTGCCAGCAGTTTCGGGACGGCCGATACCTACGAGCAGTACTTC.